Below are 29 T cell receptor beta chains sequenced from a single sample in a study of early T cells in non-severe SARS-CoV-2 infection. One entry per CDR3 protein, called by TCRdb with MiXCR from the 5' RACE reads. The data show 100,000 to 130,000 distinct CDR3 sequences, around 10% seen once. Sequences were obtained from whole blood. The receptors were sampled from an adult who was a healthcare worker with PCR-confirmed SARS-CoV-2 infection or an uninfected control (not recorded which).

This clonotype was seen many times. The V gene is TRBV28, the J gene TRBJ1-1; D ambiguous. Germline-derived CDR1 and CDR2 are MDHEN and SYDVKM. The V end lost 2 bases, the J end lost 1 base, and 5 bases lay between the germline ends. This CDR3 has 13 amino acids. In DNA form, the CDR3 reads TGTGCCAGCAGTTTACTCAAGAACACTGAAGCTTTCTTT. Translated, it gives CASSLLKNTEAFF. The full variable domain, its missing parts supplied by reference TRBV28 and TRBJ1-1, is DVKVTQSSRYLVKRTGEKVFLECVQDMDHENMFWYRQDPGLGLRLIYFSYDVKMKEKGDIPEGYSVSREKKERFSLILESASTNQTSMYLCASSLLKNTEAFFGQGTRLTVV.

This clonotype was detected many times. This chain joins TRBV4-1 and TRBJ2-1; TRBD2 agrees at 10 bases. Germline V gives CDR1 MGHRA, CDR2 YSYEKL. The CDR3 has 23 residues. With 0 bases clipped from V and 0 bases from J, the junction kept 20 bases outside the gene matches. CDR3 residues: CASSQDRPSGSFSPPRSYNEQFF. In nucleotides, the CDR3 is TGCGCCAGCAGCCAAGATCGGCCTAGCGGGAGTTTCTCACCTCCCCGCTCCTACAATGAGCAGTTCTTC.

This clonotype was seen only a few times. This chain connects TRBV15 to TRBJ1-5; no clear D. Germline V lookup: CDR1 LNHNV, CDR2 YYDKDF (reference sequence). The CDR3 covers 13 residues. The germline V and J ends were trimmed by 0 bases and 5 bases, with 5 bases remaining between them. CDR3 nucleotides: TGTGCCACCAGCAGAGATCTAGATCAGCCCCAGCATTTT. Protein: CATSRDLDQPQHF.

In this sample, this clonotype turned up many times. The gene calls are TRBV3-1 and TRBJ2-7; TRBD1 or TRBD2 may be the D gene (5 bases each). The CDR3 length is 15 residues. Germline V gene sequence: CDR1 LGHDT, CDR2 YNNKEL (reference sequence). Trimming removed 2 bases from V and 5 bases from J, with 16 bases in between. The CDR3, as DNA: TGTGCCAGCAGCCAACGGCTAGCAGGGTCGCACGAGCAGTACTTC. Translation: CASSQRLAGSHEQYF.

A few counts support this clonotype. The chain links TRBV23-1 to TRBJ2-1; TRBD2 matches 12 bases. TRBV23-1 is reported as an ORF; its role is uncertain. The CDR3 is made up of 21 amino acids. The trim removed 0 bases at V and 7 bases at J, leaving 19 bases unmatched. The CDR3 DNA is TGCGCCAGCAGTCAATCCTTTGGACTAGCGGGAATGGATCATTCGGGGAATGAGCAGTTCTTC. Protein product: CASSQSFGLAGMDHSGNEQFF.

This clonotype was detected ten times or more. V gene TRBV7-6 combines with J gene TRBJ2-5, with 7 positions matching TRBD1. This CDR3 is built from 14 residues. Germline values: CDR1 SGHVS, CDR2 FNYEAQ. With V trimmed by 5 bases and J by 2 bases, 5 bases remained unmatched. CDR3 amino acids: CASSQDRVQETQYF. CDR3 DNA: TGTGCCAGCAGCCAAGACAGGGTTCAAGAGACCCAGTACTTC.

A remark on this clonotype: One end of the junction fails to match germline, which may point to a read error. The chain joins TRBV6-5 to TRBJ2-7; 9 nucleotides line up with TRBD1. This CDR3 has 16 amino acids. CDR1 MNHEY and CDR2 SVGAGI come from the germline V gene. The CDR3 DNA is TGTACCAGCAGTAACCGCGGACAGGGGCGATCCTACGAGCAGTACTTC. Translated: CTSSNRGQGRSYEQYF.

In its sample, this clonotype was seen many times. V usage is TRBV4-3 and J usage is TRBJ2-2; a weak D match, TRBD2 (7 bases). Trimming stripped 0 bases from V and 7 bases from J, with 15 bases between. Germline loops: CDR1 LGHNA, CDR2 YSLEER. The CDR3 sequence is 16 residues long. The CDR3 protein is CASSQDRGGLGGELFF. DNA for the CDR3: TGCGCCAGCAGCCAAGATAGGGGGGGGCTCGGCGGGGAGCTGTTTTTT.

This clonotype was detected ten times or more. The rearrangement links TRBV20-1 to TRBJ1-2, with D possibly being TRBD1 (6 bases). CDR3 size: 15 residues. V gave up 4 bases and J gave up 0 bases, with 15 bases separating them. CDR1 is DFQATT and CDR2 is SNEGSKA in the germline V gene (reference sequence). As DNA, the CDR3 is TGCAGTGCTATGGCACAGGGTGGAGCTAACTATGGCTACACCTTC. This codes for CSAMAQGGANYGYTF.

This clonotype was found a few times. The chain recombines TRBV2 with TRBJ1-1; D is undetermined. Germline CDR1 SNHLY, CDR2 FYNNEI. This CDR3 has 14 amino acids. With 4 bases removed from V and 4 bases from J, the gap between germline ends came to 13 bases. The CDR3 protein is CASSGRSQATEAFF. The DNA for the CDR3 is TGTGCCAGCAGTGGGAGATCCCAGGCCACTGAAGCTTTCTTT. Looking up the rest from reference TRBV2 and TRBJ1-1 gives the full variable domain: EPEVTQTPSHQVTQMGQEVILRCVPISNHLYFYWYRQILGQKVEFLVSFYNNEISEKSEIFDDQFSVERPDGSNFTLKIRSTKLEDSAMYFCASSGRSQATEAFFGQGTRLTVV.

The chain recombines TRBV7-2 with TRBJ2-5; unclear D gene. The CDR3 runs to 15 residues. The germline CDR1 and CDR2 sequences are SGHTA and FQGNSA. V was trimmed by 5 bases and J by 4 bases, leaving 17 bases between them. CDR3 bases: TGTGCCAGCAGCCGAGCGCGAGCTAGTTTAGAGACCCAGTACTTC. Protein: CASSRARASLETQYF.

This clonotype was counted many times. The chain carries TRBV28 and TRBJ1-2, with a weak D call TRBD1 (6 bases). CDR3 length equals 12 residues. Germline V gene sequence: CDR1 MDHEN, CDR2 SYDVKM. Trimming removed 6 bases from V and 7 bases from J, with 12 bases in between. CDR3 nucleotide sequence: TGTGCCAGCAGATACAGGGAGCTTGGCTACACCTTC. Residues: CASRYRELGYTF.

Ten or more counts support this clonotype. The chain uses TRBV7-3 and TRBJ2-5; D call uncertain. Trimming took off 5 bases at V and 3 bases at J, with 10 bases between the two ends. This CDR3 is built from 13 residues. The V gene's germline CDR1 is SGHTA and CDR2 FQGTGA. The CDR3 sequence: CASSENQKETQYF. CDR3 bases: TGTGCCAGCAGCGAAAACCAAAAAGAGACCCAGTACTTC.

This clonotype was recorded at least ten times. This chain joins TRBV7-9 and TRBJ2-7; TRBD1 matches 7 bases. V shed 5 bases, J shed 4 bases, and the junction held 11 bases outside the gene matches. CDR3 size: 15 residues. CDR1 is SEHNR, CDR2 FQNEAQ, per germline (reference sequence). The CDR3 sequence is CASSEYRGPGYEQYF. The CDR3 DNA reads TGTGCCAGCAGCGAATACAGGGGCCCGGGATACGAGCAGTACTTC.

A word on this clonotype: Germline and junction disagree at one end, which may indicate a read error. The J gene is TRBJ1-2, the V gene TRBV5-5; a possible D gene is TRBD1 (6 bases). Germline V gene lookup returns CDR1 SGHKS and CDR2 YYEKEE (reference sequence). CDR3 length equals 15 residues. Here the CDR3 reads CVSSLQGKEGYGYTF. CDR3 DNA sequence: TGTGTCAGCAGCTTGCAGGGGAAAGAAGGCTATGGCTACACCTTC.

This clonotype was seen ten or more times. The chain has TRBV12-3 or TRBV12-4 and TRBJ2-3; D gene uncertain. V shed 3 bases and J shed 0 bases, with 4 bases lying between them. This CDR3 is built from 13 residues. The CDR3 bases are TGTGCCAGCAGTTTGTCTAGCACAGATACGCAGTATTTT. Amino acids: CASSLSSTDTQYF.

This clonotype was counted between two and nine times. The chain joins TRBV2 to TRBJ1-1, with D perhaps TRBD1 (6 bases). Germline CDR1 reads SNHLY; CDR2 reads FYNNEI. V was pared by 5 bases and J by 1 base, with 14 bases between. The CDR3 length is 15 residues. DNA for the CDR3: TGTGCCAGCAGTCGAGACAGGTTGTCGAACACTGAAGCTTTCTTT. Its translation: CASSRDRLSNTEAFF.

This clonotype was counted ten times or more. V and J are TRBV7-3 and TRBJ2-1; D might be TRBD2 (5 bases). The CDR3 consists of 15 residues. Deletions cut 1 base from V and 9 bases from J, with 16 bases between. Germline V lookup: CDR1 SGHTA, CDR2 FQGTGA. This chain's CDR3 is CASSLNPASLGEQFF. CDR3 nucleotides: TGTGCCAGCAGCTTAAACCCCGCTAGCTTAGGTGAGCAGTTCTTC.

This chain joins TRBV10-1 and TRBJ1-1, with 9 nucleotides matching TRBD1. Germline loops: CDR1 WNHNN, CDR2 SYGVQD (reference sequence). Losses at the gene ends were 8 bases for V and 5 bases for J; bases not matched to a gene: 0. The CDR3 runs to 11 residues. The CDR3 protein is CASGTGTEAFF. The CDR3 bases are TGCGCCAGCGGGACAGGGACTGAAGCTTTCTTT.

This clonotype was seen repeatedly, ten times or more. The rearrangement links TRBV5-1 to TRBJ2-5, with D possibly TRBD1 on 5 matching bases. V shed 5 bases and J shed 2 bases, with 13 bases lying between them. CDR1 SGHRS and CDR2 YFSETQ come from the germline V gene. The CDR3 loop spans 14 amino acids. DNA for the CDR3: TGCGCCAGCAGGACCACAGGCGTTCAAGAGACCCAGTACTTC. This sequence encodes CASRTTGVQETQYF.

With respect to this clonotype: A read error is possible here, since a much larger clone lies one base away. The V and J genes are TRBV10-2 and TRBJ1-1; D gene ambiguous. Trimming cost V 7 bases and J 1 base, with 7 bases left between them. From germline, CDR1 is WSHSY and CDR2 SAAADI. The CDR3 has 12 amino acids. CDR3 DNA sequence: TGCGCCAGCAAGGAGACGAACACTGAAGCTTTCTTT. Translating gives CASKETNTEAFF.

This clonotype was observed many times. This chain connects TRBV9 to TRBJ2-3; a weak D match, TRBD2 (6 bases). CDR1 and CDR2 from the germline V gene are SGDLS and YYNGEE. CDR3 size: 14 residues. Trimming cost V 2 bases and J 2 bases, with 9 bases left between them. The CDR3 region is CASSVLANTDTQYF. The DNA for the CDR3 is TGTGCCAGCAGCGTCCTAGCGAACACAGATACGCAGTATTTT.

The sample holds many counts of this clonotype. CDR3 in DNA: TGTGCCAGCCGTCCCGGGGCCTCTGGGGCCAACGTCCTGACTTTC. Translating it yields CASRPGASGANVLTF. J is TRBJ2-6 and V is TRBV3-1; D might be TRBD1 or TRBD2, each matching 5 bases. V lost 8 bases and J 0 bases, leaving 11 bases between the germline ends. The CDR3 totals 15 residues. Germline V lookup: CDR1 LGHDT, CDR2 YNNKEL (reference sequence).

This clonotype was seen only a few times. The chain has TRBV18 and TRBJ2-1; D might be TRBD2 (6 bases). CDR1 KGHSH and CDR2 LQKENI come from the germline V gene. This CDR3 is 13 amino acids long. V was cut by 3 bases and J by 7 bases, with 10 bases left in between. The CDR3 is CASSPGLRNEQFF. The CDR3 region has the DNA TGTGCCAGCTCACCCGGACTAAGGAATGAGCAGTTCTTC.

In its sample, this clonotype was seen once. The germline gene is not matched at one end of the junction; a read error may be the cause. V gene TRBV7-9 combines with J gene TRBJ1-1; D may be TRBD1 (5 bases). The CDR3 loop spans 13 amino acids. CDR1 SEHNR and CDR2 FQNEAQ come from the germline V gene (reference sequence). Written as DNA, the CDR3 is TGTACCAGCAGCTTAGGGGCCGGCACTGAAGCTTTCTTT. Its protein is CTSSLGAGTEAFF.

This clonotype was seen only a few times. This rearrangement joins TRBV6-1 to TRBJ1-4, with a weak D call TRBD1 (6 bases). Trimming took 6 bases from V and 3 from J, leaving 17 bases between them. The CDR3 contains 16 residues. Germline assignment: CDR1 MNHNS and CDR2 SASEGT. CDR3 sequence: CASSDLDRMANEKLFF. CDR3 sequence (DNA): TGTGCCAGCAGCGACCTCGACAGGATGGCTAATGAAAAACTGTTTTTT.

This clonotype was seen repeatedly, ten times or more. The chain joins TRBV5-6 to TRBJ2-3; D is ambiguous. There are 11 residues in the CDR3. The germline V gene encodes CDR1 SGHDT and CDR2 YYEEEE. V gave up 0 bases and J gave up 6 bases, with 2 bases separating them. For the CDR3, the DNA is TGTGCCAGCAGCTTGGAGGATACGCAGTATTTT. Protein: CASSLEDTQYF.

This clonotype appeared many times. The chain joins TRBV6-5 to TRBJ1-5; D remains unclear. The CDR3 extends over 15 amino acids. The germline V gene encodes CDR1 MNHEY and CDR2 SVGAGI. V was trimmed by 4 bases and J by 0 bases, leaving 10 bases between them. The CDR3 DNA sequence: TGTGCCAGCAGTTCCGAAAGGGATAGCAATCAGCCCCAGCATTTT. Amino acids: CASSSERDSNQPQHF.

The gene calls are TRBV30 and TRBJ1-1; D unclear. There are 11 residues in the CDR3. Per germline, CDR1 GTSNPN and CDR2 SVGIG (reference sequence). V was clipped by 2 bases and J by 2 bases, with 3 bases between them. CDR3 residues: CAWSKNTEAFF. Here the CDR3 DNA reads TGTGCCTGGAGTAAAAACACTGAAGCTTTCTTT.